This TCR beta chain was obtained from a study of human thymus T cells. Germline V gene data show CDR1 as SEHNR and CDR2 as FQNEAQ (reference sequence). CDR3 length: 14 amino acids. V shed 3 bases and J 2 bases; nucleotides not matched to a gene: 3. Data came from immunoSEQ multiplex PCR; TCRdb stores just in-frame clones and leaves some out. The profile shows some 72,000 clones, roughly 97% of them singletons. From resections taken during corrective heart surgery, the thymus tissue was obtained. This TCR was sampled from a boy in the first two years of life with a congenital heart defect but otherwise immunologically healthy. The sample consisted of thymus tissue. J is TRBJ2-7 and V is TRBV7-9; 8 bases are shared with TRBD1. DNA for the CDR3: TGTGCCAGCAGCTTCTCGACAGGGGCCTACGAGCAGTACTTC. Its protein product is CASSFSTGAYEQYF.